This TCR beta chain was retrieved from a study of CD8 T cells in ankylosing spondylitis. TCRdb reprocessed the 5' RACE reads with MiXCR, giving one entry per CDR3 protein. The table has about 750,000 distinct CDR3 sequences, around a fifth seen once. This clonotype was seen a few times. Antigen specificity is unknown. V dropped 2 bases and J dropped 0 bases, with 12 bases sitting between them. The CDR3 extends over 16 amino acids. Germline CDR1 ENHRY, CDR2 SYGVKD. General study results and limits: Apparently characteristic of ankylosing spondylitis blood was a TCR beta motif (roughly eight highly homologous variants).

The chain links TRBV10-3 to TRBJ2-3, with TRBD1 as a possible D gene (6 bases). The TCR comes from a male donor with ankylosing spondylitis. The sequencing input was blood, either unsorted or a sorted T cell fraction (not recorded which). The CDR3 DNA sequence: TGTGCCATCAGTGAGGACAGGACGGACAGCACAGATACGCAGTATTTT. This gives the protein CAISEDRTDSTDTQYF.